This record looks at one T cell receptor (beta chain) sequence and its context. The entry originates in a study of shared clonotypes between healthy human individuals. CDR3 size: 15 residues. After removal of 4 bases from V and 2 bases from J, the junction contained 8 bases not matched to a gene. Germline-derived CDR1 and CDR2 are SGHNT and YYREEE (reference sequence). The test was conducted at deep level. Assay: immunoSEQ multiplex PCR; the TCRdb copy retains only in-frame clones and omits some. The sample has over a million clones, approximately 96% seen once. The sample taken for sequencing was naive CD4+ T cells sorted from blood. Regarding subset: CD45RA+ positively selected. The sequence came from a man aged 25-40 years in good health. This chain links TRBV5-4 with TRBJ2-7, with TRBD2 matching over 8 bases. This CDR3 is CASSRGTRLAYEQYF. CDR3 sequence (DNA): TGTGCCAGCAGCCGAGGGACTAGGTTAGCCTACGAGCAGTACTTC.